Given below is one TCR beta chain in context. The antigen remains undetermined. The method was immunoSEQ multiplex PCR; TCRdb's version includes in-frame clones alone and lacks a portion of them. The table lists tens of thousands of clones, roughly 92% of them singletons. The sample belongs to a study of cytomegalovirus exposure and HLA in healthy donors. Study-level results: A few CMV-associated chains were confirmed in vitro to be specific for CMV antigens.

CDR1 SGHAT and CDR2 FQNNGV come from the germline V gene. Trimming removed 2 bases from V and 1 base from J; junction bases left unmatched: 4. The CDR3 has 15 amino acids. The V call is TRBV11-2, the J call TRBJ1-1; 7 nucleotides match TRBD1. This sequence was found in a woman aged 25-40 years in good health and CMV-seropositive. The sequenced sample was PBMCs. In DNA form, the CDR3 reads TGTGCCAGCAGCTTAAGTCGGGACAGGAACACTGAAGCTTTCTTT. Translating it yields CASSLSRDRNTEAFF.